The clone carrying this TCR beta chain was found a few times. Its antigen is as yet unknown. The data are from a study of T cell repertoires in cytomegalovirus infection. Study results and limitations: The ex vivo response was dominated by HLA-C-restricted CMV-specific TCR beta clonotypes. Individuals carrying CMV plus the relevant HLA were identified by cumulative frequency of public TCR beta families.

A single record per CDR3 protein comes from TCRdb applying MiXCR to the reads. The sample lists 600,000 to 800,000 distinct CDR3 sequences, roughly a quarter occurring once. The TCR originated in a human donor in good health (CMV status not recorded). Some clones in this sample may be carry-over from other donors' samples. What was sequenced was CD8+ T cells from PBMCs.

For the CDR3, the DNA is TGTGCCAGCAGCTTAGACTTCTCAACCGAGTTCTTC. Translating gives CASSLDFSTEFF. The V and J genes are TRBV7-9 and TRBJ2-1; D remains ambiguous. CDR1 and CDR2 from the germline V gene are SEHNR and FQNEAQ (reference sequence). Trimming shortened V by 1 base and J by 14 bases, and 12 bases separated the two germline ends. CDR3 length equals 12 residues.